This TCR beta chain emerged from a study of cytomegalovirus exposure and HLA in healthy donors (dated by TCRdb to 2016 to 2017). With respect to the entire study: A later analysis indicated that the roughly 120 validation repertoires were generated on the platform also employed for the 700 or so repertoires of the first cohort. The study aimed to test whether cataloging public T cell receptors could reveal signatures of past pathogen exposure. Besides the first cohort of 550 to 750 subjects, a separate validation cohort made up of 95 to 150 different subjects was used. High-throughput TCR immunosequencing, statistical association of individual TCRs with disease status, and machine learning were combined to predict cytomegalovirus infection status.

Libraries were prepared through the immunoSEQ multiplex PCR assay. Under the source paper's analysis protocol: A statistical classification framework was built for diagnosing cytomegalovirus status from the catalog of TCR beta chain sequences. TCRdb provides this immuneACCESS table in a form limited to in-frame rearrangements. Some clones are lacking; in checked studies, under half of them reflect an unresolved V gene, and why the rest are absent is not known. That table gives V, J and clone size, and the DNA gave D and trimming. The sample contains some 170,000 clones, roughly 89% of them found a single time. The ten most abundant clones make up about 9.4% of the sample. Donors formed part of the validation cohort, which comprised about 130 subjects and was distinct from the first cohort of 550 to 850 subjects. The CDR3 has 13 amino acids, counting the end cysteine and phenylalanine. The entry retains the CDR3 DNA only, 39 bases that are in frame from base 1. CDR1 and CDR2, per the germline V gene (reference sequence), are MNHNY and SVGAGI. From V the trimming removes 6 bases and from J it removes 2 bases, while the gene matches leave 4 bases of the junction unaccounted for.

Study-level results and caveats: The classifier was reported to diagnose cytomegalovirus status with high specificity and sensitivity in both the original and validation cohorts. While some public TCRs were present in many individuals, most TCR sequences turned up only very rarely across donors. The authors suggested that the approach could potentially be generalized to other disease states and immunological phenotypes. A later analysis lacked HLA typing for the validation cohort, so it scored co-occurrence in that cohort across all 120 repertoires. A later analysis found that TCRs clustered in the first cohort also tended to co-occur in the 120 validation repertoires, with 94% of cluster scores above 0. The study listed 150 to 200 TCR beta chains as associated with cytomegalovirus. In vitro tests confirmed that a few of the cytomegalovirus-associated TCR beta chains recognize cytomegalovirus antigens.

Regarding this clone: Its antigen is still unknown. Per-base qualities were not stored, and no clone one base away is much larger.

The receptor was isolated from a woman aged 18 to 35 in good health and CMV-seropositive. Sequencing was performed on PBMCs. The chain is encoded by TRBV6-6 joined to TRBJ2-7; TRBD1 aligns with 7 central bases. The CDR3 region has the sequence CASSRQGPYEQYF. The bases are TGTGCCAGCAGCCGACAGGGTCCCTACGAGCAGTACTTC.